These 14 T cell receptor beta chains originate from one sample sequenced in a study of T cells after posttransplantation cyclophosphamide. Control samples came 1 year after myeloablative marrow transplants with methotrexate plus calcineurin inhibitor. Assay: immunoSEQ multiplex PCR; the TCRdb copy retains only in-frame clones and omits some. Of approximately 10,000 clones listed, 88% were seen once; the top ten hold about 27%. The specimen was PBMCs, collected after an allogeneic stem cell transplant with a calcineurin inhibitor and methotrexate. The source of these receptors is a male patient in his thirties who received an allogeneic stem cell transplant from an unrelated donor, was CMV-positive, and had no GVHD. Some T cells may be graft donor cells.

The chain combines TRBV7-9 with TRBJ2-7; D might be TRBD2 (5 bases). V was clipped by 1 base and J by 4 bases, with 11 bases between them. Germline CDR1 reads SEHNR; CDR2 reads FQNEAQ (reference sequence). CDR3 length equals 14 residues. CDR3 loop: CASSLVGGGYEQYF. CDR3 nucleotides: TGTGCCAGCAGCTTAGTTGGCGGAGGATACGAGCAGTACTTC.

The rearrangement links TRBV7-8 to TRBJ2-7; TRBD2 agrees at 10 bases. The V segment lost 5 bases and the J segment 3 bases; nucleotides outside the gene matches: 7. CDR1 is SGHVS, CDR2 FQNEAQ, per germline. This CDR3 is built from 15 residues. The CDR3 DNA reads as TGTGCCAGCAGCCGGACTAGCGGACCTATCTACGAGCAGTACTTC. Translated: CASSRTSGPIYEQYF.

The V gene is TRBV11-3, the J gene TRBJ2-7; TRBD1 is a possible D gene (5 bases). CDR3 size: 14 residues. Germline-derived CDR1 and CDR2 are SGHNT and YENEEA. The ends were cut back, 5 bases at V and 0 bases at J, with 11 bases in the middle. The CDR3 spells CASSAQVISYEQYF. In nucleotides, the CDR3 is TGTGCCAGCAGCGCACAGGTGATCTCCTACGAGCAGTACTTC.

The chain is built from TRBV7-3 and TRBJ2-1; 7 bases align to TRBD2. The trim removed 2 bases at V and 4 bases at J, leaving 5 bases unmatched. Germline values: CDR1 SGHTA, CDR2 FQGTGA. This CDR3 is built from 15 residues. CDR3 in amino acids: CASSLFGGSYNEQFF. CDR3 coding DNA: TGTGCCAGCAGCTTATTCGGCGGGAGTTACAATGAGCAGTTCTTC.

The chain carries TRBV2 and TRBJ1-1; the match to TRBD1 covers 9 bases. The CDR3 has 12 amino acids. Germline V gene lookup returns CDR1 SNHLY and CDR2 FYNNEI. V lost 7 bases and J lost 7; bases outside the gene matches: 4. The CDR3 sequence is CASNVDRGEAFF. CDR3 sequence (DNA): TGTGCCAGCAACGTGGACAGGGGTGAAGCTTTCTTT.

The rearrangement links TRBV4-1 to TRBJ2-7, with TRBD1 identical over 11 bases. The germline V gene has CDR1 MGHRA and CDR2 YSYEKL. The CDR3 extends over 15 amino acids. The trim removed 2 bases at V and 2 bases at J, leaving 2 bases unmatched. The CDR3 spells CASSQPGQGAYEQYF. CDR3 nucleotide sequence: TGCGCCAGCAGCCAACCGGGACAGGGGGCCTACGAGCAGTACTTC.

The chain recombines TRBV5-1 with TRBJ2-1; 8 positions agree with TRBD1. The CDR3 has 14 amino acids. Germline V gene sequence: CDR1 SGHRS, CDR2 YFSETQ. V gave up 3 bases and J gave up 8 bases; unmatched junction bases: 7. Written as DNA, the CDR3 is TGCGCCAGCAGCTACCCCGGGACAGGTTATGAGCAGTTCTTC. Residues: CASSYPGTGYEQFF.

This rearrangement joins TRBV4-3 to TRBJ1-4; D gene ambiguous. Germline V gene sequence: CDR1 LGHNA, CDR2 YSLEER. Trimming shortened V by 0 bases and J by 10 bases, and 12 bases separated the two germline ends. The CDR3 runs to 14 residues. In nucleotides, the CDR3 is TGCGCCAGCAGCCAAGATATAACTTTAGTAAAACTGTTTTTT. It translates to CASSQDITLVKLFF.

V is TRBV2 and J is TRBJ2-5; the D gene is possibly TRBD2 (5 bases). The V and J ends lost 4 bases and 5 bases respectively, with 11 bases between them. The CDR3 is made up of 13 amino acids. Germline loops: CDR1 SNHLY, CDR2 FYNNEI. The CDR3 loop is CASSVSGVETQYF. The CDR3 nucleotides read TGTGCCAGCAGTGTCTCCGGGGTGGAGACCCAGTACTTC.

This chain uses TRBV5-1 with TRBJ2-1; TRBD2 matches at 8 bases. The J segment lost 0 bases and the V segment lost 4 bases, leaving 9 bases of the junction unmatched. The CDR3 extends over 17 amino acids. Germline lookup yields CDR1 SGHRS and CDR2 YFSETQ. The DNA of the CDR3 is TGCGCCAGCAGCAAAACCGGGAGGGGGACCTCCTACAATGAGCAGTTCTTC. Translating it yields CASSKTGRGTSYNEQFF.

This clone has a handful of counts. The chain is built from TRBV7-9 and TRBJ1-1; TRBD1 matches 7 bases. CDR1 is SEHNR and CDR2 is FQNEAQ in the germline V gene (reference sequence). The CDR3 spans 14 residues. V shed 5 bases and J 7 bases; nucleotides not matched to a gene: 10. The CDR3 region has the DNA TGTGCCAGCAGCCAACAGGGGTGGTCAAGTGAAGCTTTCTTT. It codes for CASSQQGWSSEAFF.

DNA of the CDR3: TGTGCGACCTACAGGCGCGAAGGCCGGGAGACCCAGTACTTC. It is translated as CATYRREGRETQYF. The V and J genes are TRBV6-1 and TRBJ2-5; D is possibly TRBD1 (5 bases). The CDR3 has 14 amino acids. Germline-derived CDR1 and CDR2 are MNHNS and SASEGT.

This rearrangement joins TRBV6-5 to TRBJ2-7, with D possibly TRBD2 on 5 matching bases. Germline V lookup: CDR1 MNHEY, CDR2 SVGAGI. V shed 0 bases and J shed 2 bases, with 8 bases lying between them. The CDR3 is made up of 14 amino acids. Here the CDR3 DNA reads TGTGCCAGCAGTTACTCAGGGAGAGCCTACGAGCAGTACTTC. Amino acid sequence: CASSYSGRAYEQYF.

Regarding this clone: At one of its ends the junction is not consistent with the germline gene, which may arise from a read error. The CDR3 DNA reads as TGTGCCAGCAGTCCCCCCGGGACAGATTATAACTATAGCTACACCTTC. This sequence encodes CASSPPGTDYNYSYTF. The chain couples TRBV2 to TRBJ1-2, with 7 bases aligning to TRBD1. The CDR3 contains 16 residues. The germline CDR1 and CDR2 sequences are SNHLY and FYNNEI.